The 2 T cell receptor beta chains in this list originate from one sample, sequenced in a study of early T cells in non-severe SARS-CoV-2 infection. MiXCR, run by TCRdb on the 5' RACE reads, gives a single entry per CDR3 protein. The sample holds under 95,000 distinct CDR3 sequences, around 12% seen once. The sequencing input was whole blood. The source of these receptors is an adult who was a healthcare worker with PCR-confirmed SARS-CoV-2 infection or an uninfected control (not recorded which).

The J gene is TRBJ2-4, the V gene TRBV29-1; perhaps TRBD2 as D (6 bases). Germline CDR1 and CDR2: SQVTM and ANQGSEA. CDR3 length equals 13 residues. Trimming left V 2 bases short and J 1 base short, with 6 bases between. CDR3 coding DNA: TGCAGCGTTGAAACTAGCGCCAAAAACATTCAGTACTTC. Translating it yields CSVETSAKNIQYF.

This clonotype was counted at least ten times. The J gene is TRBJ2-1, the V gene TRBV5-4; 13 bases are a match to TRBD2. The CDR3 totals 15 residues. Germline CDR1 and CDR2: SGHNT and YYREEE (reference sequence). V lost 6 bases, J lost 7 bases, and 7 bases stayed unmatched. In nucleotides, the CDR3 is TGTGCCAGCACCTTACTAGCGGGAGGGCCTAATGAGCAGTTCTTC. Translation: CASTLLAGGPNEQFF.